The present entry profiles one T cell receptor (beta chain) with its context. Its antigen is still unknown. These data are taken from a study of cytotoxic CD8 clonotypes in ibrutinib-treated CLL. The wider study: Response specimens were obtained following a median treatment duration of approximately 13 months, with a range of 6 to 36.

Overall study results and limits: Patients showed higher baseline clonality than age-matched healthy donors, and it tracked circulating CD8+ T-cell counts. A rise in clonality was seen at ibrutinib response, and a fall back toward baseline was seen at progression. With treatment, public clonotypes, which were uncommon, either contracted or remained stable.

The repertoire was sequenced with immunoSEQ multiplex PCR; TCRdb's copy has only in-frame clones and lacks some. The sample records 65,000 to 95,000 clones, about 86% being singletons. The CDR3 covers 13 residues. V was clipped by 8 bases and J by 1 base, with 12 bases between them. The germline gives CDR1 SGHVS, CDR2 FQNEAQ. Specimen: PBMCs, collected before ibrutinib treatment. This clonotype was sampled from a human donor with chronic lymphocytic leukemia. The chain carries TRBV7-8 and TRBJ2-7; D is perhaps TRBD2 (7 bases). The CDR3 DNA reads as TGTGCCAGCGCGGCGGGGGCTTCCTACGAGCAGTACTTC. It codes for CASAAGASYEQYF.